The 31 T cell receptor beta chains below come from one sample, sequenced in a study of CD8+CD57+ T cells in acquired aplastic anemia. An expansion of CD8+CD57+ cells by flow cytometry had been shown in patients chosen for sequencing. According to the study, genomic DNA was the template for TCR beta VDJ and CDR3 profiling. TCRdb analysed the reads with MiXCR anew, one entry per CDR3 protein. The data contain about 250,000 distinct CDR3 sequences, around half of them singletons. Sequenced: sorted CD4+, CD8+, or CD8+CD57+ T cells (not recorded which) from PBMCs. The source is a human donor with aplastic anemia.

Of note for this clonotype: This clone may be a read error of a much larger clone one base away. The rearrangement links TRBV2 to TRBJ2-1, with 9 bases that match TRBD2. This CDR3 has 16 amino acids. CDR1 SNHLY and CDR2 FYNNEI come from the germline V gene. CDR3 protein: CASSPWGISGSNEQSF. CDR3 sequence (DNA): TGTGCCAGCAGTCCGTGGGGGATTAGCGGGAGTAATGAGCAGTCCTTC.

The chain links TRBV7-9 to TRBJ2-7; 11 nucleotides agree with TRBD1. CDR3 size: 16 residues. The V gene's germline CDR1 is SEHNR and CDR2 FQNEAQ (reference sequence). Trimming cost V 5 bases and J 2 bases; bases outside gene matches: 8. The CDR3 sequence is CASSNTRGQGAYEQYF. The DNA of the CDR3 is TGTGCCAGCAGCAATACCAGGGGACAGGGGGCCTACGAGCAGTACTTC.

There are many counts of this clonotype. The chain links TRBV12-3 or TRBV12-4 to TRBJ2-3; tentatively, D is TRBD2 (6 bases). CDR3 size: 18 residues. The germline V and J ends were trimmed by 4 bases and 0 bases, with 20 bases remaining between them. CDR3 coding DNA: TGTGCCAGCAGTTCGACATCCCTAATGCGGGATAGCACAGATACGCAGTATTTT. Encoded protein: CASSSTSLMRDSTDTQYF.

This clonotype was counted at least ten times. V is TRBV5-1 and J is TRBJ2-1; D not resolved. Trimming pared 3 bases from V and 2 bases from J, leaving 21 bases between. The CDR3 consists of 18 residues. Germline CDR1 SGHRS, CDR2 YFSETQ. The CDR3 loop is CASSSDRVLEFPYNEQFF. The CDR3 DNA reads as TGCGCCAGCAGCTCGGATCGCGTATTGGAGTTTCCCTACAATGAGCAGTTCTTC.

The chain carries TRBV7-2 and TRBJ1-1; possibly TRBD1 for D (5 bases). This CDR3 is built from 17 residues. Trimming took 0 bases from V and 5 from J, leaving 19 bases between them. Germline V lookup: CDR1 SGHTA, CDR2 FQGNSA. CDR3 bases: TGTGCCAGCAGCTTAGCTCCCGTACAGGACATAGGAACTGAAGCTTTCTTT. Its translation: CASSLAPVQDIGTEAFF.

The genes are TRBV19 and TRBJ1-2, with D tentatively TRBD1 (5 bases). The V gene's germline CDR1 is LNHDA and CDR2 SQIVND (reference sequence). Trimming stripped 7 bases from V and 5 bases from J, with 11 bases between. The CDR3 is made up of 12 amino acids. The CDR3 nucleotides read TGTGCCAGTACAGGTGGGGCGTATGGCTACACCTTC. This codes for CASTGGAYGYTF.

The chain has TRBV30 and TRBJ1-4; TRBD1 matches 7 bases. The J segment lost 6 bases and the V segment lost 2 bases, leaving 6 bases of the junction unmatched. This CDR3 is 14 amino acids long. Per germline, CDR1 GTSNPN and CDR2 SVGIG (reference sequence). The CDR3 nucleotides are TGTGCCTGGAGTACAGGGGTGGGTGATGAAAAACTGTTTTTT. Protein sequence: CAWSTGVGDEKLFF.

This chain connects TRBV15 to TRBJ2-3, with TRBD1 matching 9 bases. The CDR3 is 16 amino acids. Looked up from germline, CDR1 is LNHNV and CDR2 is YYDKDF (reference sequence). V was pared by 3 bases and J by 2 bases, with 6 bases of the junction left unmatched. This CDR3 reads CATSRGQGGPTDTQYF. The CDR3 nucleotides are TGTGCCACCAGCAGGGGACAGGGAGGCCCCACAGATACGCAGTATTTT.

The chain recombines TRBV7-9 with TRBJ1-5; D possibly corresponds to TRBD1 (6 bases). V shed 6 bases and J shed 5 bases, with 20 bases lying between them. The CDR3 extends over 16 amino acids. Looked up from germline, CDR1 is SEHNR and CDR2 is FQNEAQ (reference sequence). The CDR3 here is CASSEALMGGDQPQHF. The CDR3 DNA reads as TGTGCCAGCAGTGAAGCGCTTATGGGGGGCGATCAGCCCCAGCATTTT.

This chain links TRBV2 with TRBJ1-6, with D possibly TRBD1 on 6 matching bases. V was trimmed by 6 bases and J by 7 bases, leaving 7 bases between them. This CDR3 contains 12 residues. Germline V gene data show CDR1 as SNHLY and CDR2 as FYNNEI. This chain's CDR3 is CASSDRNSPLHF. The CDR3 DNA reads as TGTGCCAGCAGCGACAGGAATTCACCCCTCCACTTT.

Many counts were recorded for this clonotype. Here the CDR3 reads CATAGAGELFF. CDR3 nucleotides: TGCGCCACAGCGGGGGCCGGGGAGCTGTTTTTT. This chain uses TRBV4-1 with TRBJ2-2, with 8 bases fitting TRBD2. V was clipped by 10 bases and J by 6 bases; unmatched bases: 1. CDR3 length: 11 amino acids. Germline V gene sequence: CDR1 MGHRA, CDR2 YSYEKL.

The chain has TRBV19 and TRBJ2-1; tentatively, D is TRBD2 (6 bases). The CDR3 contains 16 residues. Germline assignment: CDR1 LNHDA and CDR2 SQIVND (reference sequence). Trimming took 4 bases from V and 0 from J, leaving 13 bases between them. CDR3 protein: CASSSSAGGSYNEQFF. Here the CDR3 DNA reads TGTGCCAGTAGTAGTAGTGCCGGGGGCTCCTACAATGAGCAGTTCTTC.

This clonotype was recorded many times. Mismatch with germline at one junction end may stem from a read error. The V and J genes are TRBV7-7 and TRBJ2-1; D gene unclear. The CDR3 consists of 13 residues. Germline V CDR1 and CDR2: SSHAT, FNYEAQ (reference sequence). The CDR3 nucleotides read TGTGCTAGCAGCTATAAGAGGAACAATGAGCAGTTCTTC. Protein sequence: CASSYKRNNEQFF.

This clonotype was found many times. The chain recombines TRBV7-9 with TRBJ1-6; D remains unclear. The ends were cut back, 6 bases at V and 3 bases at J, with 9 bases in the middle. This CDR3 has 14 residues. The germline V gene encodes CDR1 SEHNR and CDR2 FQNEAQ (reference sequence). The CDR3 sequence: CASSGPHYNSPLHF. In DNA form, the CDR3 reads TGTGCCAGCAGTGGGCCGCACTATAATTCACCCCTCCACTTT.

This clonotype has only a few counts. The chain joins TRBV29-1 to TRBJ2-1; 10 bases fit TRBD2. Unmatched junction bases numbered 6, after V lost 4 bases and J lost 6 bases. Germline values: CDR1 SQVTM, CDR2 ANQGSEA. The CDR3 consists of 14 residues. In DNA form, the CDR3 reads TGCAGCGTTGGTTCTAGCGGGAGTGGCAATGAGCAGTTCTTC. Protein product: CSVGSSGSGNEQFF.

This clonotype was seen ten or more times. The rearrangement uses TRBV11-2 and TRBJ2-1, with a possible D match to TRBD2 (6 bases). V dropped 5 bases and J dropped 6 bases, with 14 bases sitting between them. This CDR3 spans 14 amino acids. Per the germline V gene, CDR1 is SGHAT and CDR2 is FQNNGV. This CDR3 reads CASSQWRGGNEQFF. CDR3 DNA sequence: TGTGCCAGCAGCCAGTGGCGGGGAGGCAATGAGCAGTTCTTC.

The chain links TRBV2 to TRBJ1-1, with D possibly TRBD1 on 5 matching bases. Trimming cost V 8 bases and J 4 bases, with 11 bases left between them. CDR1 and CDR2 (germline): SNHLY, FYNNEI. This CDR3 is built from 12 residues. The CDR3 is CASLGGSTEAFF. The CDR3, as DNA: TGTGCCAGCCTTGGGGGTTCCACTGAAGCTTTCTTT.

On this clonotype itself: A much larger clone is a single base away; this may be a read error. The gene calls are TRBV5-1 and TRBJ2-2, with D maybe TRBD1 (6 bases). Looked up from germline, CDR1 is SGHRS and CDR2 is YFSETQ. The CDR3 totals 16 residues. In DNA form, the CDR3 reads TGCGCCAGCAGCTTGGCTGTGTCAGGGGTTTTCGGGGAGCTGCTTTTT. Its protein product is CASSLAVSGVFGELLF.

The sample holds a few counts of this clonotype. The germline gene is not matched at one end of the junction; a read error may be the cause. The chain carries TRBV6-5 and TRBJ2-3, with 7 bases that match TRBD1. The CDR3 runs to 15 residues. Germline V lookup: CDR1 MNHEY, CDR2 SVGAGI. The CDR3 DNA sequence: TGTACCAGCAGTGGCCTCGGGACAGGCACAGATACGCAGTATTTT. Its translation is CTSSGLGTGTDTQYF.

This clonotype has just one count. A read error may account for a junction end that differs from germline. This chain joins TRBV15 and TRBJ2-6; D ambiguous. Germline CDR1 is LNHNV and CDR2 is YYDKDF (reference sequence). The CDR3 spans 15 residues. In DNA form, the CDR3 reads TGTGCCACCGGCAGAGTCGTCTCTGGGGCCAACGTCCTGACTTTC. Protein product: CATGRVVSGANVLTF. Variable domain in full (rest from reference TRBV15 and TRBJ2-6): DAMVIQNPRYQVTQFGKPVTLSCSQTLNHNVMYWYQQKSSQAPKLLFHYYDKDFNNEADTPDNFQSRRPNTSFCFLDIRSPGLGDTAMYLCATGRVVSGANVLTFGAGSRLTVL.

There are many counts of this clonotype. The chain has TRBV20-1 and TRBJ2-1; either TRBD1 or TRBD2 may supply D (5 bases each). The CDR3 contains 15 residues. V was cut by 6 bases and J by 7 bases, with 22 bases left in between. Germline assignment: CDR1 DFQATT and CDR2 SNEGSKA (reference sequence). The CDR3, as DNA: TGCAGTGCCCCCATGGGGGTAATAGAGCGGAATGAGCAGTTCTTC. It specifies CSAPMGVIERNEQFF.

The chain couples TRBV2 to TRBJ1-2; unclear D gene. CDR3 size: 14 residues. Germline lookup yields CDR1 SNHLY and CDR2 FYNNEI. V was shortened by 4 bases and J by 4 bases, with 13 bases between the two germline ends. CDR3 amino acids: CASSALPGIYGYTF. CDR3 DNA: TGTGCCAGCAGTGCCCTACCGGGGATCTATGGCTACACCTTC.

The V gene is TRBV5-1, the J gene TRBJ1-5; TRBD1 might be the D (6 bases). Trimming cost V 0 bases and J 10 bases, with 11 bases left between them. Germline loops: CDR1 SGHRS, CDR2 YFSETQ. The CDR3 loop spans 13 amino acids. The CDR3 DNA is TGCGCCAGCAGCTTGGCCGGGACATCCCCCCAGCATTTT. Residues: CASSLAGTSPQHF.

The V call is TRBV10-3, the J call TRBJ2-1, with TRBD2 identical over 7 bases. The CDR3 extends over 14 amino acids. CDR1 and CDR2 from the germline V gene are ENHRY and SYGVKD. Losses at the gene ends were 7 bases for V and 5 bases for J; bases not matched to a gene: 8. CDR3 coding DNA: TGTGCCATCACTACAAAAGCGGGGAACAATGAGCAGTTCTTC. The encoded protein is CAITTKAGNNEQFF.

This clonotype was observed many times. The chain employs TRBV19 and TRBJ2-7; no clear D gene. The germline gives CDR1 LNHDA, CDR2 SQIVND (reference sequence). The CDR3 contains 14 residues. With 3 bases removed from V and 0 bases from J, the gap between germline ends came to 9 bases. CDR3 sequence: CASSITKRSYEQYF. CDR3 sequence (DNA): TGTGCCAGTAGTATCACAAAGCGCTCCTACGAGCAGTACTTC.

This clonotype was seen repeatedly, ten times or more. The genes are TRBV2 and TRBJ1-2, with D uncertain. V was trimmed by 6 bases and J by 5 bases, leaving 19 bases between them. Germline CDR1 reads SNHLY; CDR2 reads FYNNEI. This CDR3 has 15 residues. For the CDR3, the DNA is TGTGCCAGCAGGGATCGGGATCTAAGAGGATATGGCTACACCTTC. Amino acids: CASRDRDLRGYGYTF. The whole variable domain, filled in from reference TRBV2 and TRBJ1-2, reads EPEVTQTPSHQVTQMGQEVILRCVPISNHLYFYWYRQILGQKVEFLVSFYNNEISEKSEIFDDQFSVERPDGSNFTLKIRSTKLEDSAMYFCASRDRDLRGYGYTFGSGTRLTVV.

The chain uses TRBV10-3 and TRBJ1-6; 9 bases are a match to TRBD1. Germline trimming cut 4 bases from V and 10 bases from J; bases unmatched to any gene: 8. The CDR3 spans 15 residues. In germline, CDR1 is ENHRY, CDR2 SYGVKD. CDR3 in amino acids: CAISAGQGEGSPLHF. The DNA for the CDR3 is TGTGCCATCAGTGCGGGACAGGGAGAGGGGTCACCCCTCCACTTT.

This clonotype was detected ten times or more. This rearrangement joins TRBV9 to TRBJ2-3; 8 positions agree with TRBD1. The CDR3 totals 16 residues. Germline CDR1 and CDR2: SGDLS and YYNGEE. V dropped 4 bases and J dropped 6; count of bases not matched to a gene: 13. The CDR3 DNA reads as TGTGCCAGCAGCTCCCGGGACAGGAGTTCTATGGATACGCAGTATTTT. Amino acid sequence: CASSSRDRSSMDTQYF.

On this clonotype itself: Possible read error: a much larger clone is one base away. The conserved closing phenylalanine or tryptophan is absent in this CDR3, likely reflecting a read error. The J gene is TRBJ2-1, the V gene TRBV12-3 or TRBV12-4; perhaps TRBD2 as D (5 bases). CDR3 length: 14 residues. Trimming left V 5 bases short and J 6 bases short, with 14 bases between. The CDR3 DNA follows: TGTGCCAGCAGTGATGGCCTAGCCTTCAATGAGCAGTTCCTC. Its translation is CASSDGLAFNEQFL.

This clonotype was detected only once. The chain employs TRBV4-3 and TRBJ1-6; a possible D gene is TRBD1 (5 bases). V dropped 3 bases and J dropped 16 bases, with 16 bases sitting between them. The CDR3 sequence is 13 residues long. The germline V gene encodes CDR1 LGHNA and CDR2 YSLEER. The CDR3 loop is CASSQVISPGLHF. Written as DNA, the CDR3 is TGCGCCAGCAGCCAGGTCATAAGCCCAGGGCTCCACTTT.

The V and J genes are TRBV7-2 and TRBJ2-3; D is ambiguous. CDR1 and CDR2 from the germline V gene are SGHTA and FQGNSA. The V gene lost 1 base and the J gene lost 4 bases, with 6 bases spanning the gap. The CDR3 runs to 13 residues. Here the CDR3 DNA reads TGTGCCAGCAGCTTAGTTACCGCAGATACGCAGTATTTT. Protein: CASSLVTADTQYF.